This TCR beta chain emerged from a study of blood T cells in healthy people across ages. Germline V gives CDR1 LGHDT, CDR2 YNNKEL (reference sequence). V shed 4 bases, J shed 6 bases, and the junction held 5 bases outside the gene matches. This CDR3 contains 14 residues. This clonotype was counted a few times. A second PCR, run for roughly 7 to 12 cycles, used a sample-barcoded 5' primer plus a J-beta primer mix. TCRdb re-analysed the 5' RACE reads in MiXCR, keeping a single row per CDR3 protein. The table lists over 450,000 distinct CDR3 sequences, approximately 25% of them singletons. Separately, the same data were catalogued under a study of T cells of mothers and their children.

Sample: blood. The rearrangement joins TRBV3-1 to TRBJ1-2; 10 nucleotides agree with TRBD1. The source of this sequence is a boy between 10 and 17 years old in good health. In DNA, the CDR3 is TGTGCCAGCAGCCGAACGGGACAGGGGCATGGCTACACCTTC. Translation: CASSRTGQGHGYTF. The variable domain in full, with the rest retrieved from reference TRBV3-1 and TRBJ1-2, is DTAVSQTPKYLVTQMGNDKSIKCEQNLGHDTMYWYKQDSKKFLKIMFSYNNKELIINETVPNRFSPKSPDKAHLNLHINSLELGDSAVYFCASSRTGQGHGYTFGSGTRLTVV.